The clone carrying this TCR beta chain has at least ten counts. Its antigen is unknown. Germline assignment: CDR1 SGHAT and CDR2 FQNNGV. This CDR3 is built from 15 residues. V lost 2 bases, J lost 1 base, and 11 bases lay in between. This entry comes from a study of tumor-infiltrating lymphocytes in primary liver carcinoma. On the study more broadly: Primary liver carcinomas in the patients were surgically resected. About 3.65 to 7.13 million productive TCRbeta reads were obtained from the samples, with similar numbers across tissue types.

Study-level findings and limits: Researchers found tumor-adjacent and tumor-blood pairs overlapped less than tumor region pairs.

Germline DNA was also extracted, and blood RNA was taken from unsorted whole blood. Roughly 4.4 milliliters of peripheral blood were gathered ahead of the operation. Synthesis of TCR beta cDNA was carried out from around 540 ng total RNA with a constant-region primer. TCR beta libraries came from three nested multiplex PCR rounds using slightly modified ARM-PCR. PCR rounds one and two used TRBV1-TRBV30 forward primers with a C-beta reverse primer for 10 cycles each. TCRdb passed the multiplex PCR reads through MiXCR, listing each CDR3 protein once. The sample consists of almost 200,000 distinct CDR3 sequences, less than 70% of them appearing once.

The genes are TRBV11-2 and TRBJ1-1; the D is unclear. This sequence originates from a woman aged 55-69 years with primary liver carcinoma and hepatitis B virus infection. Material for sequencing was peripheral blood. CDR3 region: CASSLLPRPNTEAFF. The CDR3 DNA is TGTGCCAGCAGCTTACTACCCCGTCCGAACACTGAAGCTTTCTTT.